The entry below describes one TCR beta chain. The data belong to a study of blood T cell repertoires in COVID-19. The CDR3 consists of 13 residues. J lost 5 bases, V lost 5 bases, and 4 bases had no gene match. CDR1 is KGHDR and CDR2 is SFDVKD in the germline V gene. Data came from immunoSEQ multiplex PCR; TCRdb stores just in-frame clones and leaves some out. This sample has about 230,000 clones, with approximately 81% found just once. The V and J genes are TRBV24-1 and TRBJ1-2; 7 bases align to TRBD1. The sequence was obtained from a man in his forties or fifties with acute or convalescent COVID-19. Sequenced input: peripheral blood. The CDR3 region is CATSAGGSYGYTF. The CDR3 DNA is TGTGCCACCAGTGCAGGGGGAAGTTATGGCTACACCTTC.